The 7 T cell receptor beta chains below were found in one sample sequenced in a study of cytomegalovirus exposure and HLA in healthy donors. The PCR ran on 60 Vbeta and 13 Jbeta primers. Assay used: immunoSEQ multiplex PCR; TCRdb lists only in-frame clones, some missing. The sample holds tens of thousands of clones, roughly 70% seen once. What was sequenced was PBMCs. These receptors all come from a man aged 50 to 59 in good health and CMV-seronegative.

The V gene is TRBV19, the J gene TRBJ2-5, with 9 bases identical to TRBD1. V lost 9 bases and J lost 5; bases outside the gene matches: 13. The germline V gene encodes CDR1 LNHDA and CDR2 SQIVND (reference sequence). The CDR3 totals 15 residues. CDR3 sequence: CASGGNRGQKETQYF. The DNA of the CDR3 is TGTGCCAGCGGAGGCAACAGGGGGCAGAAGGAGACCCAGTACTTC.

The gene calls are TRBV7-9 and TRBJ1-1, with 7 bases matching TRBD1. V was pared by 5 bases and J by 4 bases, with 7 bases of the junction left unmatched. The germline gives CDR1 SEHNR, CDR2 FQNEAQ (reference sequence). CDR3 length: 14 residues. CDR3 amino acids: CASSADRAGTEAFF. The CDR3, as DNA: TGTGCCAGCAGCGCCGACAGGGCGGGCACTGAAGCTTTCTTT.

The V and J genes are TRBV5-1 and TRBJ1-2; D ambiguous. The V end was cut by 4 bases, the J end by 3 bases, with 7 bases between. This CDR3 is built from 12 residues. Germline V gives CDR1 SGHRS, CDR2 YFSETQ. CDR3 in amino acids: CASSTGDYGYTF. CDR3 DNA sequence: TGCGCCAGCAGCACGGGAGACTATGGCTACACCTTC.

The chain couples TRBV30 to TRBJ2-5; D gene ambiguous. The length of the CDR3 is 15 residues. V was pared by 2 bases and J by 3 bases, with 16 bases between. Germline V gene lookup returns CDR1 GTSNPN and CDR2 SVGIG (reference sequence). The CDR3 region has the DNA TGTGCCTGGAGTCCCGCGGCGGCGCGGAAAGAGACCCAGTACTTC. It codes for CAWSPAAARKETQYF.

This clone was recorded only once. V usage is TRBV6-5 and J usage is TRBJ2-3; D possibly corresponds to TRBD2 (6 bases). Germline loops: CDR1 MNHEY, CDR2 SVGAGI. The CDR3 is made up of 15 amino acids. The V end was cut by 2 bases, the J end by 6 bases, with 15 bases between. CDR3 residues: CASSYRGTHGDTQYF. In nucleotides, the CDR3 is TGTGCCAGCAGTTACCGGGGGACCCACGGGGATACGCAGTATTTT.

The chain combines TRBV6-4 with TRBJ2-2; tentative D call: TRBD2 (5 bases). The CDR3 runs to 12 residues. V was pared by 6 bases and J by 7 bases, with 9 bases between. CDR1 MRHNA and CDR2 SNTAGT come from the germline V gene. The CDR3, as DNA: TGTGCCAGCAGAGCTGGGAGCGGGGAGCTGTTTTTT. Amino acids: CASRAGSGELFF.

This clone has only a few counts. J is TRBJ2-3 and V is TRBV5-1; TRBD1 might be the D (6 bases). Germline V gene lookup returns CDR1 SGHRS and CDR2 YFSETQ. Deletions cut 4 bases from V and 2 bases from J, with 11 bases between. This CDR3 is built from 14 residues. CDR3: CASSPGQITDTQYF. Written as DNA, the CDR3 is TGCGCCAGCAGCCCAGGACAGATCACAGATACGCAGTATTTT.